A single sample gave rise to the 27 T cell receptor beta chains below, sequenced in a study of cytomegalovirus exposure and HLA in healthy donors. PCR involved 60 Vbeta and 13 Jbeta primers. Clones were sequenced by immunoSEQ multiplex PCR, and TCRdb holds only the in-frame ones, with some missing. The sample carries some 170,000 clones, about two thirds recorded once. The sample taken for sequencing was PBMCs. The receptors come from a human donor in good health.

Only a few counts were recorded for this clone. The chain employs TRBV2 and TRBJ1-5, with D possibly TRBD1 on 5 matching bases. The CDR3 is 12 amino acids. V was clipped by 6 bases and J by 7 bases, with 10 bases between them. Per germline, CDR1 SNHLY and CDR2 FYNNEI. CDR3: CASSSRVQPQHF. CDR3 sequence (DNA): TGTGCCAGCAGCAGCAGGGTACAGCCCCAGCATTTT.

This chain connects TRBV5-6 to TRBJ1-5; 8 nucleotides line up with TRBD1. CDR3 size: 15 residues. V lost 4 bases, J lost 5 bases, and 8 bases stayed unmatched. Germline V gene lookup returns CDR1 SGHDT and CDR2 YYEEEE. The CDR3 region is CASSQQGGSDQPQHF. CDR3 sequence (DNA): TGTGCCAGCAGCCAACAGGGGGGATCTGATCAGCCCCAGCATTTT. The variable domain in full, with the rest retrieved from reference TRBV5-6 and TRBJ1-5, is DAGVTQSPTHLIKTRGQQVTLRCSPKSGHDTVSWYQQALGQGPQFIFQYYEEEERQRGNFPDRFSGHQFPNYSSELNVNALLLGDSALYLCASSQQGGSDQPQHFGDGTRLSIL.

The V gene is TRBV19, the J gene TRBJ2-5, with D perhaps matching TRBD1 (6 bases). Germline assignment: CDR1 LNHDA and CDR2 SQIVND (reference sequence). The CDR3 spans 17 residues. V lost 3 bases, J lost 2 bases, and 19 bases lay in between. The CDR3: CASSIFPRGQGQETQYF. The CDR3, as DNA: TGTGCCAGTAGTATCTTCCCCCGGGGCCAGGGGCAAGAGACCCAGTACTTC.

The V and J genes are TRBV27 and TRBJ2-1, with 14 nucleotides matching TRBD2. The V gene end was trimmed by 5 bases and the J gene end by 6 bases; junction bases not matched to a gene: 3. The CDR3 sequence is 15 residues long. The germline gives CDR1 MNHEY, CDR2 SMNVEV (reference sequence). CDR3 amino acids: CASSPGTSGGNEQFF. CDR3 in DNA: TGTGCCAGCAGTCCGGGGACTAGCGGGGGCAATGAGCAGTTCTTC.

This clone was counted a single time. The chain links TRBV5-1 to TRBJ2-5, with 11 bases aligning to TRBD2. Germline CDR1 SGHRS, CDR2 YFSETQ. V trimming: 5 bases; J trimming: 2 bases; junction bases outside the gene matches: 5. The CDR3 contains 15 residues. The CDR3 is CASSPLAGDQETQYF. The DNA of the CDR3 is TGCGCCAGCAGTCCACTAGCGGGGGATCAAGAGACCCAGTACTTC.

The chain has TRBV21-1 and TRBJ2-7; the table's D call TRBD1 went unverified against the DNA. TRBV21-1 is tagged as a pseudogene. This CDR3 contains 12 residues. CDR3 region: CARMDRAYEQYF. CDR3 nucleotide sequence: TGTGCCAGAATGGACAGGGCCTACGAGCAGTACTTC.

In the case of this clone: Additional DNA sequences in this sample encode the identical CDR3. The V gene is TRBV18, the J gene TRBJ2-7; D not resolved. Germline loops: CDR1 KGHSH, CDR2 LQKENI. The CDR3 spans 13 residues. V was cut by 2 bases and J by 2 bases, with 7 bases left in between. DNA of the CDR3: TGTGCCAGCTCACCAACTTCTACCTACGAGCAGTACTTC. This codes for CASSPTSTYEQYF.

In its sample, this clone was seen once. CDR3 nucleotide sequence: TGTGCCGCCCAGGGGGCGGGTGAGACCCAGTACTTC. This codes for CAAQGAGETQYF. The V gene is TRBV10-3, the J gene TRBJ2-5; TRBD1 agrees at 8 bases. This CDR3 has 12 amino acids. From germline, CDR1 is ENHRY and CDR2 SYGVKD. Trimming removed 11 bases from V and 5 bases from J; junction bases left unmatched: 7.

This clone has more than one count but fewer than ten. This chain joins TRBV1 and TRBJ2-5; the table names TRBD2, a call not compared with the DNA. TRBV1 is termed a pseudogene. The CDR3 runs 15 residues. DNA of the CDR3: TGCACCAGCAGCCAAGACGCGGCGGAACAAGAGACCCAGTACTTC. This encodes CTSSQDAAEQETQYF.

The CDR3 DNA follows: TGCGCCAGCAGCGAGTGGGACAGGGGAAACACCGGGGAGCTGTTTTTT. Translation gives CASSEWDRGNTGELFF. This rearrangement joins TRBV5-1 to TRBJ2-2, with TRBD1 matching over 10 bases. J lost 2 bases, V lost 4 bases, and 5 bases had no gene match. The germline gives CDR1 SGHRS, CDR2 YFSETQ. This CDR3 spans 16 amino acids.

The chain uses TRBV29-1 and TRBJ2-1; 9 nucleotides agree with TRBD1. Germline V gives CDR1 SQVTM, CDR2 ANQGSEA. V was pared by 8 bases and J by 9 bases, with 11 bases of the junction left unmatched. CDR3 length equals 13 residues. The CDR3 spells CSLRDRAVREQFF. CDR3 DNA sequence: TGCAGCCTCCGGGACAGGGCAGTACGTGAGCAGTTCTTC.

This clone occurred once. The chain employs TRBV7-2 and TRBJ2-1; TRBD2 aligns across 15 bases. In germline, CDR1 is SGHTA, CDR2 FQGNSA. V was clipped by 3 bases and J by 7 bases; unmatched bases: 7. The CDR3 totals 17 residues. CDR3 DNA: TGTGCCAGCAGCTTCGGACTAGCGGGGGGGCAGCGGAATGAGCAGTTCTTC. Amino acids: CASSFGLAGGQRNEQFF.

Here the CDR3 DNA reads TGTGCCAGCAGCGGACAGGGGGCAATCTACAATGAGCAGTTCTTC. This codes for CASSGQGAIYNEQFF. The rearrangement joins TRBV7-9 to TRBJ2-1; the match to TRBD1 covers 11 bases. V lost 5 bases and J lost 3; bases outside the gene matches: 3. The CDR3 is made up of 15 amino acids. CDR1 SEHNR and CDR2 FQNEAQ come from the germline V gene (reference sequence).

V is TRBV5-7 and J is TRBJ1-4; maybe TRBD1 (6 bases). TRBV5-7 is annotated as an ORF whose role is uncertain. V was shortened by 2 bases and J by 8 bases, with 19 bases between the two germline ends. The CDR3 contains 16 residues. The CDR3 nucleotides read TGTGCCAGCAGCTTAAACAGGGACCCAGGGCGAGAAAAACTGTTTTTT. Its protein is CASSLNRDPGREKLFF.

The J gene is TRBJ2-7, the V gene TRBV15, with TRBD1 as a possible D gene (6 bases). Trimming removed 1 base from V and 5 bases from J, with 15 bases in between. The CDR3 has 15 residues. Germline V gene data show CDR1 as LNHNV and CDR2 as YYDKDF (reference sequence). In DNA, the CDR3 is TGTGCCACCAGCAGAGGGTATGGGACACGGGACGAGCAGTACTTC. Its protein is CATSRGYGTRDEQYF. Full variable domain (rest looked up from reference TRBV15 and TRBJ2-7): DAMVIQNPRYQVTQFGKPVTLSCSQTLNHNVMYWYQQKSSQAPKLLFHYYDKDFNNEADTPDNFQSRRPNTSFCFLDIRSPGLGDTAMYLCATSRGYGTRDEQYFGPGTRLTVT.

V usage is TRBV30 and J usage is TRBJ1-5; no clear D gene. This CDR3 has 12 residues. V gave up 2 bases and J gave up 2 bases, with 4 bases separating them. Germline assignment: CDR1 GTSNPN and CDR2 SVGIG (reference sequence). The CDR3, as DNA: TGTGCCTGGAGTCAGGGCAATCAGCCCCAGCATTTT. Its translation is CAWSQGNQPQHF.

The V call is TRBV7-9, the J call TRBJ1-1, with D unresolved. This CDR3 region has 12 residues. Germline loops: CDR1 SEHNR, CDR2 FQNEAQ (reference sequence). V lost 0 bases to trimming and J lost 7 bases, with 6 bases between them. The CDR3 loop is CASSLAVGEAFF. DNA of the CDR3: TGTGCCAGCAGCTTAGCTGTCGGTGAAGCTTTCTTT.

The genes are TRBV5-4 and TRBJ2-5, with 7 bases fitting TRBD1. J gave up 4 bases and V 4 bases, and 4 bases lay outside the gene matches. Germline V gene sequence: CDR1 SGHNT, CDR2 YYREEE (reference sequence). The CDR3 contains 13 residues. The CDR3 protein is CASSTTGLETQYF. Written as DNA, the CDR3 is TGTGCCAGCAGCACGACAGGGTTAGAGACCCAGTACTTC.

The chain joins TRBV27 to TRBJ1-6, with D tentatively TRBD1 (6 bases). Germline-derived CDR1 and CDR2 are MNHEY and SMNVEV (reference sequence). Trimming removed 5 bases from V and 10 bases from J, with 21 bases in between. The CDR3 is 16 amino acids. The CDR3 DNA reads TGTGCCAGCAGTCCCGAGGGGGGGCGAAGAGAGTCACCCCTCCACTTT. Translation: CASSPEGGRRESPLHF.

The chain recombines TRBV7-6 with TRBJ2-5; TRBD2 matches at 7 bases. The CDR3 consists of 17 residues. Losses at the gene ends were 2 bases for V and 5 bases for J; bases not matched to a gene: 14. CDR1 and CDR2 from the germline V gene are SGHVS and FNYEAQ. The CDR3 loop is CASSLTTGLGSRETQYF. Here the CDR3 DNA reads TGTGCCAGCAGCTTAACTACCGGACTAGGAAGTAGGGAGACCCAGTACTTC. Filled out from reference TRBV7-6 and TRBJ2-5, the complete variable domain reads GAGVSQSPRYKVTKRGQDVALRCDPISGHVSLYWYRQALGQGPEFLTYFNYEAQQDKSGLPNDRFSAERPEGSISTLTIQRTEQRDSAMYRCASSLTTGLGSRETQYFGPGTRLLVL.

This clone showed up just a few times. The chain recombines TRBV30 with TRBJ1-6, with 7 bases fitting TRBD1. Germline V CDR1 and CDR2: GTSNPN, SVGIG (reference sequence). V shed 2 bases, J shed 7 bases, and the junction held 11 bases outside the gene matches. The CDR3 contains 16 residues. The CDR3 DNA is TGTGCCTGGAGTTCGGACAGGCCCTATATCAATTCACCCCTCCACTTT. Amino acids: CAWSSDRPYINSPLHF.

The CDR3 spells CASSEWTSEEYEQYF. CDR3 nucleotides: TGTGCCAGCAGTGAGTGGACTAGCGAGGAATACGAGCAGTACTTC. J is TRBJ2-7 and V is TRBV2; 9 positions match TRBD2. The CDR3 is made up of 15 amino acids. J was trimmed by 4 bases and V by 3 bases; bases with no gene match: 7. Germline CDR1 is SNHLY and CDR2 is FYNNEI.

The rearrangement joins TRBV4-1 to TRBJ1-5; D not certain. The V gene's germline CDR1 is MGHRA and CDR2 YSYEKL. CDR3 length: 13 amino acids. The V end lost 1 base, the J end lost 6 bases, and 7 bases lay between the germline ends. The CDR3 sequence is CASSQARGQPQHF. The DNA of the CDR3 is TGCGCCAGCAGCCAAGCGCGGGGTCAGCCCCAGCATTTT.

For this clone: This sample includes further DNA sequences coding for the same CDR3. This chain links TRBV7-9 with TRBJ2-1; 8 nucleotides agree with TRBD1. CDR1 is SEHNR and CDR2 is FQNEAQ in the germline V gene (reference sequence). The CDR3 length is 12 residues. With 10 bases clipped from V and 6 bases from J, the junction kept 5 bases outside the gene matches. The CDR3 sequence is CATGQGINEQFF. In nucleotides, the CDR3 is TGTGCCACCGGACAGGGAATCAATGAGCAGTTCTTC.

This rearrangement joins TRBV30 to TRBJ1-5, with 9 bases fitting TRBD1. With V trimmed by 4 bases and J by 5 bases, 9 bases remained unmatched. Germline V gene sequence: CDR1 GTSNPN, CDR2 SVGIG (reference sequence). This CDR3 contains 15 residues. The CDR3 sequence: CAWNPRDRVDQPQHF. DNA for the CDR3: TGTGCCTGGAACCCCCGGGACAGGGTGGATCAGCCCCAGCATTTT.

This clone was counted a few times. This chain uses TRBV18 with TRBJ1-2, with a possible D match to TRBD1 (6 bases). The CDR3 contains 16 residues. Germline assignment: CDR1 KGHSH and CDR2 LQKENI. V lost 3 bases, J lost 4 bases, and 18 bases lay in between. The CDR3 sequence: CASSPPGPRTAYGYTF. As DNA, the CDR3 is TGTGCCAGCTCACCCCCGGGTCCCCGGACAGCCTATGGCTACACCTTC.

The gene calls are TRBV9 and TRBJ1-6; 9 nucleotides align to TRBD1. The CDR3 is 15 amino acids. With 3 bases clipped from V and 5 bases from J, the junction kept 3 bases outside the gene matches. The V gene's germline CDR1 is SGDLS and CDR2 YYNGEE. CDR3 coding DNA: TGTGCCAGCAGCGCACAGGGGGCGGATAATTCACCCCTCCACTTT. Protein product: CASSAQGADNSPLHF.